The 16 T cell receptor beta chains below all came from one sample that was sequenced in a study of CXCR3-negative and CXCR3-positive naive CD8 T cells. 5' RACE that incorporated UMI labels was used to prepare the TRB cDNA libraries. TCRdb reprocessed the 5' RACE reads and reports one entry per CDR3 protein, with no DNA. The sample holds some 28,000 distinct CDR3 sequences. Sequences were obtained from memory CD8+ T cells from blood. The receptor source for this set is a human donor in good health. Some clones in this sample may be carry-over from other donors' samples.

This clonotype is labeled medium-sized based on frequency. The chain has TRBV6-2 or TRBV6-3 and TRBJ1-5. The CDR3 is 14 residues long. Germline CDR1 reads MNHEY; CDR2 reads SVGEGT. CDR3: CASSYGDAAQPQHF.

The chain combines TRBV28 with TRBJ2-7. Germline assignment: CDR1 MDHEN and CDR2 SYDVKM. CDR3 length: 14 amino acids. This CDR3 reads CASSLSGNTYEQYF.

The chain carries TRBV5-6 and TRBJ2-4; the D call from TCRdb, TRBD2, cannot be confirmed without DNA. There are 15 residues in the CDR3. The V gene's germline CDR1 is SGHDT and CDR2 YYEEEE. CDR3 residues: CASRGPSLAKNIQYF.

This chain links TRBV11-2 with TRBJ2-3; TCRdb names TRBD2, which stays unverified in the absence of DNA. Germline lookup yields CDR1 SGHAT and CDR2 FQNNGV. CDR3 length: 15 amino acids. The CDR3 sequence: CASSRTSGGGDTQYF.

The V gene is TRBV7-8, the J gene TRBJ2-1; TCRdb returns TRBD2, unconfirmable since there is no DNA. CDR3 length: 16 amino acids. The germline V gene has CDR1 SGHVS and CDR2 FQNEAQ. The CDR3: CASSLLLAGGYNEQFF. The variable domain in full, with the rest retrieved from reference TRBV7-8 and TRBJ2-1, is GAGVSQSPRYKVAKRGQDVALRCDPISGHVSLFWYQQALGQGPEFLTYFQNEAQLDKSGLPSDRFFAERPEGSVSTLKIQRTQQEDSAVYLCASSLLLAGGYNEQFFGPGTRLTVL.

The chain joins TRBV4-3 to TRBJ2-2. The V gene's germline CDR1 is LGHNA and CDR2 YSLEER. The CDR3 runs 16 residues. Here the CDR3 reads CASSNGNSLNTGELFF.

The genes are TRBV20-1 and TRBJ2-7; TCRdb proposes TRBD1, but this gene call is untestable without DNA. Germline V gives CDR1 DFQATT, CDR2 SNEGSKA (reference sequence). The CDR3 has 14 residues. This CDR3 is CSAIAKGVSYEQYF.

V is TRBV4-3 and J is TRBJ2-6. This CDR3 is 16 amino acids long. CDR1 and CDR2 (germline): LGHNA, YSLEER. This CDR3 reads CASSQDAVSGANVLTF.

The CDR3 here is CASSTGSYNEQFF. The chain recombines TRBV5-1 with TRBJ2-1. CDR1 SGHRS and CDR2 YFSETQ come from the germline V gene. CDR3 size: 13 residues.

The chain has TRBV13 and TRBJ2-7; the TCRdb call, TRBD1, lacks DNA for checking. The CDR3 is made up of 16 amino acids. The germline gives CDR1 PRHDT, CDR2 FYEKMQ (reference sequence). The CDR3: CASSSLGTGDSYEQYF.

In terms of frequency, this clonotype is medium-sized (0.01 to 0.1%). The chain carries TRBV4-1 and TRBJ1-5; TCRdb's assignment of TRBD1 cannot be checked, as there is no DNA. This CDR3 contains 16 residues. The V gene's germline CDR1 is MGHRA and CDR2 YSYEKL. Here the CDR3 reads CASSQEARGMTQPQHF.

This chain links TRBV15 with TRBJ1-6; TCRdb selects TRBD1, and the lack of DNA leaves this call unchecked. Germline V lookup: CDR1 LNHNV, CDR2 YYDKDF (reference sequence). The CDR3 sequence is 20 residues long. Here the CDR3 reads CATSLFPGQGGSSYNSPLHF. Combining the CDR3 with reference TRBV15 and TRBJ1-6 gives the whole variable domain DAMVIQNPRYQVTQFGKPVTLSCSQTLNHNVMYWYQQKSSQAPKLLFHYYDKDFNNEADTPDNFQSRRPNTSFCFLDIRSPGLGDTAMYLCATSLFPGQGGSSYNSPLHFGNGTRLTVT.

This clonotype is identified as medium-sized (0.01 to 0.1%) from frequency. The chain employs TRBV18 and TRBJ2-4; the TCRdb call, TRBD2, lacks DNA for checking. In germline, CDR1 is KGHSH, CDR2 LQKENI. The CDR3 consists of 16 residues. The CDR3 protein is CASSVTGTRGTNIQYF.

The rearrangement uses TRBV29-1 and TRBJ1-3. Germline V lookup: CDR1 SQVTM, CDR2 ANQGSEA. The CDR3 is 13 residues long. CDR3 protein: CSVEDVDGNTIYF.

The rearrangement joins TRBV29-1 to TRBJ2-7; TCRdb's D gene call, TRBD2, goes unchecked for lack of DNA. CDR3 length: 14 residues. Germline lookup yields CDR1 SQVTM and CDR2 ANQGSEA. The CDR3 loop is CSALGLAGSYEQYF.

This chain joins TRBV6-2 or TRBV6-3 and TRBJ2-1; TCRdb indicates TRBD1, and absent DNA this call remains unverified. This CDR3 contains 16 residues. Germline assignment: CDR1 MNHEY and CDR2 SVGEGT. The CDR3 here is CASSYSPLTAWNEQFF.